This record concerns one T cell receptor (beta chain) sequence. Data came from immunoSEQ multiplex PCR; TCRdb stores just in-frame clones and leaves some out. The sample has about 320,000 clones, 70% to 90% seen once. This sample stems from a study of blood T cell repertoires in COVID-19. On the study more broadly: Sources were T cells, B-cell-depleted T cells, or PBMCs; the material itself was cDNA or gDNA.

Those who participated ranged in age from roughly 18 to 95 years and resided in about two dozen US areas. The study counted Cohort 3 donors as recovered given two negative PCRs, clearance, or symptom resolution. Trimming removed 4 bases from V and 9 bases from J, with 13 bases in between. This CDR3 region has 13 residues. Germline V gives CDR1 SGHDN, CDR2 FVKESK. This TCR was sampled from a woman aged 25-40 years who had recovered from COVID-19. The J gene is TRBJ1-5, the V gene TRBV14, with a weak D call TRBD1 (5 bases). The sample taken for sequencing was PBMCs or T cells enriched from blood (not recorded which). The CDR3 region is CASSLGGGAPQHF. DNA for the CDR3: TGTGCCAGCAGCCTCGGGGGTGGAGCGCCCCAGCATTTT.